This entry describes one T cell receptor (beta chain). Its specificity is unknown. CDR1 LGHNA and CDR2 YSLEER come from the germline V gene. The CDR3 spans 18 residues. The J segment lost 5 bases and the V segment lost 0 bases, leaving 12 bases of the junction unmatched. The data originate from a study of shared clonotypes between healthy human individuals. Whole-study results and caveats: A handful of donors held approximately 4.6% of naive CD4 clonotypes in common. Generation probabilities were higher for clonotypes shared across all four sorted-subset donors than for unshared ones.

Data came from immunoSEQ multiplex PCR; TCRdb stores just in-frame clones and leaves some out. The sample has 2 million to 3 million clones; just over 90% are singletons. This rearrangement joins TRBV4-3 to TRBJ1-2, with 10 bases lining up with TRBD1. This clonotype was sampled from a man aged 18-30 years in good health. Material: naive CD4+ T cells sorted from blood. The subset denotes: CD45RA+ positively selected. The CDR3 is CASSQEDGTGEIYYGYTF. DNA of the CDR3: TGCGCCAGCAGCCAAGAGGACGGGACAGGGGAAATTTATTATGGCTACACCTTC.